The source of this T cell receptor beta chain is a study of shared clonotypes between healthy human individuals. Whole-study findings and limits: An expected dependence of interdonor clonotype sharing on sequencing depth was noted.

Sequencing used immunoSEQ multiplex PCR; TCRdb keeps in-frame clones, though not all of them. The data hold a few million clones, with around 94% observed a single time. In the case of this clone: What it binds is not known.

Input material: naive CD4+ T cells sorted from blood. Noted subset: CD45RA+ positively selected. The clonotype was recovered from a man aged 18 to 35 in good health.

CDR3 loop: CSVVQQGRGEKLFF. In nucleotides, the CDR3 is TGCAGCGTTGTGCAACAGGGCCGGGGTGAAAAACTGTTTTTT. The chain links TRBV29-1 to TRBJ1-4; tentative D call: TRBD1 (6 bases). CDR1 SQVTM and CDR2 ANQGSEA come from the germline V gene. This CDR3 region has 14 residues. Trimming removed 4 bases at V and 7 bases at J, with 16 bases between.